One and the same sample provided the 10 T cell receptor beta chains below, sequenced in a study of T cell repertoires in cytomegalovirus infection (dated by TCRdb to between 2018 and 2021). This sample was sequenced with an Illumina HiSeq 1500. The public reads were reprocessed in TCRdb via fastp at Q25 and MiXCR, keeping in-frame beta chains. When rows share a CDR3 protein, they turn into one entry using the most common DNA and genes. The sample table lists under 200,000 distinct CDR3 sequences, about a tenth of them with a count of one. The ten largest account for about 4.6% of the sample. Sequenced: PBMCs. These receptor sequences come from a human donor in good health (CMV status not recorded). Some clones in this sample may be carry-over from other donors' samples.

The V call is TRBV20-1, the J call TRBJ2-1, with D perhaps matching TRBD1 (7 bases). This CDR3 is built from 15 residues. CDR1 and CDR2 from the germline V gene are DFQATT and SNEGSKA (reference sequence). Trimming shortened V by 0 bases and J by 8 bases, and 17 bases separated the two germline ends. The DNA of the CDR3 is TGCAGTGCTAGAGATCGCGGCAGGGGGGTGCATGAGCAGTTCTTC. Its translation: CSARDRGRGVHEQFF.

The table lists this clonotype with many counts. The rearrangement joins TRBV28 to TRBJ2-5; D not resolved. The CDR3 contains 13 residues. With 6 bases removed from V and 5 bases from J, the gap between germline ends came to 13 bases. The germline gives CDR1 MDHEN, CDR2 SYDVKM. The CDR3 here is CASSPGGSETQYF. DNA for the CDR3: TGTGCCAGCAGCCCCGGTGGTTCGGAGACCCAGTACTTC.

Comments on this clonotype: The conserved final phenylalanine or tryptophan is absent from the CDR3, which likely points to a read error. The J gene is TRBJ2-1, the V gene TRBV11-2; 8 positions agree with TRBD2. The germline V gene encodes CDR1 SGHAT and CDR2 FQNNGV. V was pared by 5 bases and J by 6 bases, with 6 bases of the junction left unmatched. The CDR3 covers 14 residues. The CDR3 DNA sequence: TGTGCCAGCAGCCCAGGACTAGCAGGCAATGAGCAGTTCTAC. Translating gives CASSPGLAGNEQFY.

This clonotype was seen many times. The gene calls are TRBV7-9 and TRBJ2-1; 7 positions match TRBD2. The CDR3 has 15 amino acids. V shed 5 bases, J shed 4 bases, and the junction held 8 bases outside the gene matches. From germline, CDR1 is SEHNR and CDR2 FQNEAQ (reference sequence). CDR3 bases: TGTGCCAGCAGCCAGAGCGGGGCTCTTTACAATGAGCAGTTCTTC. Residues: CASSQSGALYNEQFF.

This clonotype was found a few times. The V gene is TRBV15, the J gene TRBJ2-5; D may correspond to TRBD1 or TRBD2 (5 bases each). This CDR3 is 12 amino acids long. Germline lookup yields CDR1 LNHNV and CDR2 YYDKDF (reference sequence). The V and J ends lost 6 bases and 1 base respectively, with 6 bases between them. CDR3 loop: CATRRGQETQYF. In DNA form, the CDR3 reads TGTGCCACCAGGAGGGGCCAAGAGACCCAGTACTTC.

This clonotype was seen repeatedly, ten times or more. This chain uses TRBV6-4 with TRBJ2-1; D unresolved. The CDR3 has 16 amino acids. Between the trimmed V and J ends, which lost 5 bases and 2 bases, there was a span of 16 bases. Germline V gene lookup returns CDR1 MRHNA and CDR2 SNTAGT. DNA for the CDR3: TGTGCCAGCAGTCGGACCCCAAACCCCCCCTACAATGAGCAGTTCTTC. It encodes CASSRTPNPPYNEQFF.

The chain couples TRBV4-3 to TRBJ2-1; no clear D. Deletions cut 0 bases from V and 4 bases from J, with 13 bases between. Germline V lookup: CDR1 LGHNA, CDR2 YSLEER. The CDR3 runs to 16 residues. The DNA of the CDR3 is TGCGCCAGCAGCCAAGATTGGAAGGCGTCTTACAATGAGCAGTTCTTC. This sequence encodes CASSQDWKASYNEQFF.

This clonotype has at least ten counts. The rearrangement uses TRBV6-2 or TRBV6-3 and TRBJ1-1; D possibly corresponds to TRBD1 (6 bases). This CDR3 has 14 amino acids. Germline CDR1 is MNHEY and CDR2 is SVGEGT. V was pared by 7 bases and J by 0 bases, with 12 bases between. The CDR3 spells CASTRTAVNTEAFF. The CDR3 bases are TGTGCCAGCACCCGGACAGCGGTGAACACTGAAGCTTTCTTT.

As regards this clonotype: The final CDR3 position lacks the conserved phenylalanine or tryptophan, pointing to a likely read error. This rearrangement joins TRBV12-3 or TRBV12-4 to TRBJ2-7; D gene unclear. The CDR3 has 13 amino acids. Trimming removed 3 bases at V and 4 bases at J, with 10 bases between. For the CDR3, the DNA is TGTGCCAGCAGTTTGTCCCTGGTGTACGAGCAGTACCTC. Amino acid sequence: CASSLSLVYEQYL.

The sample holds a few counts of this clonotype. The rearrangement links TRBV5-4 to TRBJ2-7, with D hard to call. V lost 0 bases and J lost 3, with 10 bases in between. Germline V gene lookup returns CDR1 SGHNT and CDR2 YYREEE (reference sequence). The CDR3 sequence is 14 residues long. Here the CDR3 reads CASSLEGVDYEQYF. As DNA, the CDR3 is TGTGCCAGCAGCTTGGAAGGCGTAGACTACGAGCAGTACTTC.